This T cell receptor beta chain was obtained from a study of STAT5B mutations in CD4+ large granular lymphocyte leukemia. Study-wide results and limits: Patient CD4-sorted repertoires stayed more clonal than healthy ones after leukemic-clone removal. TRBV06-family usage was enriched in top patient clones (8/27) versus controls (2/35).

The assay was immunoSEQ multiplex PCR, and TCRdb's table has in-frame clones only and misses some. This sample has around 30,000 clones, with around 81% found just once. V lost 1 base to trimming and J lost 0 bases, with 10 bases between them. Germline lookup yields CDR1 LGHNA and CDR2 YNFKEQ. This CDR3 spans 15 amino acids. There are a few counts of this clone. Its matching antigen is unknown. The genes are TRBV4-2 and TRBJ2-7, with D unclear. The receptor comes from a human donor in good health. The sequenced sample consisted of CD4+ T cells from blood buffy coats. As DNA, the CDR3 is TGTGCCAGCAGCCAAGGTCTGTCCAACTCCTACGAGCAGTACTTC. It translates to CASSQGLSNSYEQYF.